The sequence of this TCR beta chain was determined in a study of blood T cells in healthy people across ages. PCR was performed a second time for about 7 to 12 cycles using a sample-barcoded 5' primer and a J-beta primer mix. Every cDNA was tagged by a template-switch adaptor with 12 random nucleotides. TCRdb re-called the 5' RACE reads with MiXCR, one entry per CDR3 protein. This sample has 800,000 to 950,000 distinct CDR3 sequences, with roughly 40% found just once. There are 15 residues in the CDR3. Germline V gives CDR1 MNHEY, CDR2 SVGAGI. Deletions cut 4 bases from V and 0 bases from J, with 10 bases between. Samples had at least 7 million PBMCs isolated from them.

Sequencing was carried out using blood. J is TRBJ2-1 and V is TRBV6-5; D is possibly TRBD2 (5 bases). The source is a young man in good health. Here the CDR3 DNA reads TGTGCCAGCAGTTCCGACTACCACTCCTACAATGAGCAGTTCTTC. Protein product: CASSSDYHSYNEQFF.